The clone carrying this T cell receptor beta chain was seen repeatedly, ten times or more. This sample stems from a study of neurological immune-mediated disorders. It was by 5'RACE with 10-nucleotide random UMIs that the cDNA was made. TCRdb passed the 5' RACE reads through MiXCR, listing each CDR3 protein once. The sample comprises around 40,000 distinct CDR3 sequences, over 9.5% of which are singletons, and 0.95% to 1.5% rests with the top ten. CDR3 length equals 16 residues. Germline loops: CDR1 ENHRY, CDR2 SYGVKD. V lost 10 bases to trimming and J lost 12 bases; unmatched junction nucleotides: 19.

The chain couples TRBV10-3 to TRBJ1-6; 9 positions match TRBD1. Sequencing was carried out using PBMCs. This TCR was sampled from a female donor in good health. The CDR3 region has the DNA TGTGCCACCTACTCCTCGGGGGACAGGGTTGTTGGACCCCTCCACTTT. Translating it yields CATYSSGDRVVGPLHF.